These 4 T cell receptor beta chains were all obtained from the same sample, sequenced in a study of CD4+ T cells in melanoma. TCRdb's copy holds only in-frame clones and misses some; the assay was immunoSEQ multiplex PCR. The table records 15,000 to 20,000 clones, 81% of them present only once. The specimen sequenced was cells from a culture (not recorded whether cultured in vitro). The receptor set was obtained from a human donor with melanoma.

The chain carries TRBV2 and TRBJ1-3; D is uncertain. The CDR3 has 16 residues. CDR1 is SNHLY and CDR2 is FYNNEI in the germline V gene. The V end was cut by 8 bases, the J end by 0 bases, with 17 bases between. The CDR3 DNA sequence: TGTGCCAGCTTAAGGGAAGCGGCAAGCTCTGGAAACACCATATATTTT. Residues: CASLREAASSGNTIYF.

The chain is built from TRBV30 and TRBJ2-2, with D maybe TRBD2 (6 bases). CDR3 length: 14 amino acids. Per the germline V gene, CDR1 is GTSNPN and CDR2 is SVGIG (reference sequence). Trimming stripped 6 bases from V and 1 base from J, with 12 bases between. The CDR3 nucleotides are TGTGCCTGCACTCAAGCGGGGAACACCGGGGAGCTGTTTTTT. This codes for CACTQAGNTGELFF.

The rearrangement uses TRBV5-6 and TRBJ1-3; unclear D gene. The CDR3 has 16 residues. V dropped 6 bases and J dropped 0 bases, with 16 bases sitting between them. Germline V gene data show CDR1 as SGHDT and CDR2 as YYEEEE. The CDR3 DNA is TGTGCCAGCAAGCTTCGCGGCAGATTCTCTGGAAACACCATATATTTT. Protein product: CASKLRGRFSGNTIYF.

The chain joins TRBV11-2 to TRBJ1-2; D might be TRBD1 (5 bases). The CDR3 sequence is 15 residues long. In germline, CDR1 is SGHAT, CDR2 FQNNGV. V lost 1 base, J lost 4 bases, and 13 bases lay in between. CDR3 DNA sequence: TGTGCCAGCAGCTTAGTCGGGACCGACCTCTATGGCTACACCTTC. It translates to CASSLVGTDLYGYTF. Full variable domain (missing parts from reference TRBV11-2 and TRBJ1-2): EAGVAQSPRYKIIEKRQSVAFWCNPISGHATLYWYQQILGQGPKLLIQFQNNGVVDDSQLPKDRFSAERLKGVDSTLKIQPAKLEDSAVYLCASSLVGTDLYGYTFGSGTRLTVV.